This record looks at one T cell receptor beta chain sequence and its context. Trimming cost V 6 bases and J 11 bases; bases outside gene matches: 11. CDR3 size: 14 residues. Germline values: CDR1 MDHEN, CDR2 SYDVKM. This table comes from immunoSEQ multiplex PCR, and its TCRdb copy is limited to in-frame clones, with some not included. The table includes tens of thousands of clones, around 92% detected once. This entry belongs to a study of T cell changes during pregnancy in multiple sclerosis. The rearrangement joins TRBV28 to TRBJ2-1; the match to TRBD2 covers 9 bases. The source was CD4+ T cells from peripheral blood mononuclear cells, collected in the third trimester of pregnancy. The source of this sequence is a female donor with multiple sclerosis, enrolled in a pregnancy study. This CDR3 is CASSPPTGLAQQFF. CDR3 sequence (DNA): TGTGCCAGCAGCCCACCAACCGGACTAGCGCAGCAGTTCTTC.